The source of this T cell receptor (beta chain) is a study of blood T cell repertoires in COVID-19 (dated by TCRdb to 2019 to 2021). With respect to the entire study: Samples covering the acute and convalescent phases of COVID-19 were provided by collaborators in the United States, Italy and Spain. The material from the prospective study consisted of cDNA or gDNA derived from T cells, B-cell-depleted T cells, or PBMCs. Subjects who had been exposed to COVID-19, were actively infected with it, or had recovered from it provided the deeply sampled blood TCRbeta repertoires that made up the dataset. The repertoires were made available in a free public database intended to serve as a resource for research on the immune response to SARS-CoV-2. Samples came from the ongoing ImmuneRACE study (first 160 participants) plus 1,254 subjects from 6 global collaborators. Nearly every sample came with metadata listing a de-identified subject ID, COVID-19 status, age in years and sex. Where available, HLA class I and class II types were obtained from metadata supplied by the sample provider rather than from assay-based typing. General study outcomes and caveats: How much clinical and demographic metadata was included differed by source and by participant, and the metadata was provided uncurated.

The CDR3 runs 15 amino acids, cysteine and phenylalanine included. This entry keeps only the CDR3 DNA: 45 bases, framed from base 1. For this chain, trimming is 2 bases at the V end and 6 bases at the J end, and the number of junction bases without a gene match is 6. CDR1 is given as SGHTA and CDR2 as FQGNSA, both from the germline V gene. About this clone: The specificity of this receptor is unknown. The input lacks base qualities; no much larger clone sits a single base away.

The immunoSEQ Assay, a bias-controlled multiplex PCR, was used to amplify TCRbeta CDR3 regions from genomic DNA. As for how the authors treated the data: Within the assay, amplification of reference gene primers was used to estimate how many nucleated cells each sample contained. Sequence reads were collapsed and filtered to measure the absolute abundance of every unique TCRbeta CDR3 rearrangement. For each sample, productive Simpson clonality was calculated as the square root of Simpson's diversity index over productive rearrangements. This is the immuneACCESS table as TCRdb keeps it, with only in-frame sequences that have V and J called. A part of the clones is gone; compared with another copy, unresolved V genes explain less than half, and the rest is unexplained. That table furnishes V, J and clone size, whereas the DNA furnished D and trimming. This sample gives fewer than 250,000 clones in total; about 83% of them show up just once. Clones ranked in the top ten supply 5.5% to 6.5% of the sample.

One collaborating source in Seattle enrolled patients during active infection and followed them longitudinally through the course of disease. Collaborating institutions collected whole blood in K2EDTA tubes following their own protocols. For TCRbeta analysis, collaborator samples were shipped as frozen whole blood, as isolated PBMCs, or as DNA extracted from either sample type. The sequence is built from TRBV7-2 and TRBJ2-2, with 7 bases aligning to TRBD2. This sequence was found in a woman of 80 years or more with COVID-19, enrolled during active disease. The sequencing input was peripheral blood. For the CDR3, the sequence is CASSLRGTKAGELFF. Read as DNA, the sequence is TGTGCCAGCAGCTTAAGAGGGACTAAAGCCGGGGAGCTGTTTTTT.